These 28 T cell receptor beta chains share one sample of origin, sequenced in a study of blood T cell repertoires in COVID-19. This table comes from immunoSEQ multiplex PCR, and its TCRdb copy is limited to in-frame clones, with some not included. The table lists approximately 64,000 clones, around nine tenths of them singletons, with roughly 3.5% in the top ten. The sample comprised peripheral blood. These receptors came from a man aged 70 or older with acute or convalescent COVID-19.

The CDR3: CASSPQVEQYF. The CDR3 nucleotides are TGTGCCAGCAGTCCCCAGGTCGAGCAGTACTTC. The chain is built from TRBV28 and TRBJ2-7; D uncertain. From germline, CDR1 is MDHEN and CDR2 SYDVKM. V was pared by 5 bases and J by 6 bases, with 8 bases between. The CDR3 consists of 11 residues.

This rearrangement joins TRBV2 to TRBJ1-2; D gene unclear. V was cut by 2 bases and J by 2 bases, with 9 bases left in between. Germline CDR1 reads SNHLY; CDR2 reads FYNNEI. The length of the CDR3 is 14 residues. Here the CDR3 reads CASSETTRNYGYTF. DNA of the CDR3: TGTGCCAGCAGTGAAACTACAAGGAACTATGGCTACACCTTC.

This sequence joins TRBV11-2 and TRBJ2-7, with a tentative D call TRBD2 (7 bases). From germline, CDR1 is SGHAT and CDR2 FQNNGV. The CDR3 spans 15 residues. Trimming took off 8 bases at V and 4 bases at J, with 21 bases between the two ends. The CDR3 DNA reads as TGTGCCAGCGGAAGATACAGGGAGGGTGGTTACGAGCAGTACTTC. As protein: CASGRYREGGYEQYF.

V gene TRBV5-1 combines with J gene TRBJ1-1; 8 bases fit TRBD1. Trimming removed 4 bases from V and 0 bases from J; junction bases left unmatched: 5. Germline values: CDR1 SGHRS, CDR2 YFSETQ. The length of the CDR3 is 15 residues. The chain's CDR3 is CASSPWTGMNTEAFF. As DNA, the CDR3 is TGCGCCAGCAGCCCCTGGACAGGGATGAACACTGAAGCTTTCTTT.

This chain joins TRBV20-1 and TRBJ2-3; D not certain. Trimming removed 2 bases from V and 6 bases from J, with 6 bases in between. This CDR3 has 11 amino acids. Looked up from germline, CDR1 is DFQATT and CDR2 is SNEGSKA (reference sequence). This chain's CDR3 is CSARFGDTQYF. As DNA, the CDR3 is TGCAGTGCTAGATTTGGCGATACGCAGTATTTT.

The V gene is TRBV5-8, the J gene TRBJ2-6; D not resolved. From germline, CDR1 is SGHTS and CDR2 YDEGEE. The V end lost 4 bases, the J end lost 2 bases, and 10 bases lay between the germline ends. The CDR3 length is 15 residues. The CDR3 coding sequence is TGTGCCAGCAGCACCAGGTCGCCTGGGGCCAACGTCCTGACTTTC. This encodes CASSTRSPGANVLTF.

The rearrangement joins TRBV4-2 to TRBJ1-3; D remains unclear. The CDR3 loop spans 17 amino acids. Germline loops: CDR1 LGHNA, CDR2 YNFKEQ. The ends were cut back, 0 bases at V and 0 bases at J, with 12 bases in the middle. CDR3 coding DNA: TGTGCCAGCAGCCAAGATCTAGGGAGATACTCTGGAAACACCATATATTTT. This sequence encodes CASSQDLGRYSGNTIYF.

The chain recombines TRBV3-1 (or the pseudogene TRBV3-2) with TRBJ1-2; D possibly corresponds to TRBD1 (5 bases). Trimming removed 2 bases at V and 4 bases at J, with 23 bases between. CDR1 LGHDT and CDR2 YNNKEL come from the germline V gene (reference sequence). The CDR3 sequence is 18 residues long. The CDR3 DNA reads TGTGCCAGCAGCCAACCTCCTTCGCGCAGGGAATCCCCCTATGGCTACACCTTC. This gives the protein CASSQPPSRRESPYGYTF.

This sequence joins TRBV30 and TRBJ1-1; D not resolved. The germline V gene encodes CDR1 GTSNPN and CDR2 SVGIG (reference sequence). Trimming removed 5 bases at V and 1 base at J, with 14 bases between. The CDR3 sequence is 14 residues long. The CDR3 nucleotides read TGTGCCTGGTTCCTCTTCGGAGGGAACACTGAAGCTTTCTTT. Its protein product is CAWFLFGGNTEAFF. Using reference TRBV30 and TRBJ1-1 for the parts outside the CDR3, the full variable domain is SQTIHQWPATLVQPVGSPLSLECTVEGTSNPNLYWYRQAAGRGLQLLFYSVGIGQISSEVPQNLSASRPQDRQFILSSKKLLLSDSGFYLCAWFLFGGNTEAFFGQGTRLTVV.

J is TRBJ2-2 and V is TRBV5-1; no clear D gene. The CDR3 is 13 residues long. The germline CDR1 and CDR2 sequences are SGHRS and YFSETQ. The ends were cut back, 2 bases at V and 5 bases at J, with 7 bases in the middle. The CDR3 region is CASSFIRTGELFF. CDR3 bases: TGCGCCAGCAGCTTCATCAGGACCGGGGAGCTGTTTTTT. The entire variable domain, with the rest obtained from reference TRBV5-1 and TRBJ2-2, is as follows: KAGVTQTPRYLIKTRGQQVTLSCSPISGHRSVSWYQQTPGQGLQFLFEYFSETQRNKGNFPGRFSGRQFSNSRSEMNVSTLELGDSALYLCASSFIRTGELFFGEGSRLTVL.

This clone has just one count. The chain employs TRBV12-3 or TRBV12-4 and TRBJ1-1; no reliable D call. Trimming stripped 1 base from V and 11 bases from J, with 8 bases between. The CDR3 spans 11 residues. The CDR3 here is CASSLDSAAFF. The CDR3 DNA follows: TGTGCCAGCAGTTTAGACAGTGCCGCTTTCTTT.

This chain uses TRBV7-9 with TRBJ2-5; no clear D gene. Deletions cut 2 bases from V and 1 base from J, with 11 bases between. CDR3 size: 15 residues. Germline V CDR1 and CDR2: SEHNR, FQNEAQ (reference sequence). CDR3 nucleotide sequence: TGTGCCAGCAGCTTAAGTCACAGTCCCCAAGAGACCCAGTACTTC. Its protein product is CASSLSHSPQETQYF.

The V call is TRBV6-1, the J call TRBJ1-2, with 12 bases matching TRBD1. Losses at the gene ends were 6 bases for V and 7 bases for J; bases not matched to a gene: 9. In germline, CDR1 is MNHNS, CDR2 SASEGT. The CDR3 is 15 residues long. CDR3: CASSSGQGALRGYTF. CDR3 nucleotide sequence: TGTGCCAGCAGCTCGGGACAGGGGGCTTTGCGTGGCTACACCTTC.

The J gene is TRBJ1-6, the V gene TRBV7-9; 8 nucleotides align to TRBD1. The junction had 6 bases not matched to a gene; V was cut back by 4 bases and J by 7 bases. The CDR3 sequence is 15 residues long. The V gene's germline CDR1 is SEHNR and CDR2 FQNEAQ (reference sequence). CDR3 sequence: CASSSRRTGNSPLHF. The CDR3 nucleotides read TGTGCCAGCAGCTCCCGGCGGACAGGGAATTCACCCCTCCACTTT.

This clone was recorded a few times. Additional DNA sequences in this sample encode the identical CDR3. V and J are TRBV7-2 and TRBJ2-7, with 7 bases identical to TRBD2. Unmatched junction bases numbered 3, after V lost 1 base and J lost 3 bases. Germline CDR1 SGHTA, CDR2 FQGNSA. The CDR3 is 14 amino acids. CDR3 DNA: TGTGCCAGCAGCTTAGGGGGGGGTTTCTACGAGCAGTACTTC. This translates into CASSLGGGFYEQYF.

V usage is TRBV7-8 and J usage is TRBJ1-4; no clear D gene. The V gene's germline CDR1 is SGHVS and CDR2 FQNEAQ. This CDR3 comprises 12 residues. V dropped 1 base and J dropped 8 bases, with 5 bases sitting between them. The CDR3 nucleotides are TGTGCCAGCAGCTTAGTTCGGGAAAAACTGTTTTTT. The encoded protein is CASSLVREKLFF.

The V and J genes are TRBV10-3 and TRBJ1-1; 7 nucleotides align to TRBD1. Germline assignment: CDR1 ENHRY and CDR2 SYGVKD. J lost 0 bases, V lost 3 bases, and 1 base had no gene match. This CDR3 has 14 amino acids. CDR3 sequence reads: CAISDTGVNTEAFF. CDR3 sequence (DNA): TGTGCCATCAGTGACACAGGGGTGAACACTGAAGCTTTCTTT.

This clone showed up just once. The gene calls are TRBV11-2 and TRBJ1-2, with TRBD1 identical over 12 bases. Trimming removed 8 bases from V and 3 bases from J; junction bases left unmatched: 7. The CDR3 is made up of 15 amino acids. Per the germline V gene, CDR1 is SGHAT and CDR2 is FQNNGV. The CDR3 loop reads CASGGQGALDYGYTF. Here the CDR3 DNA reads TGTGCCAGCGGGGGACAGGGGGCGCTGGACTATGGCTACACCTTC.

This clone was seen once. The chain uses TRBV7-6 and TRBJ2-5; 7 nucleotides match TRBD1. Trimming removed 5 bases from V and 2 bases from J; junction bases left unmatched: 5. Germline loops: CDR1 SGHVS, CDR2 FNYEAQ. The CDR3 has 14 amino acids. The CDR3 protein is CASSGRTGQETQYF. CDR3 bases: TGTGCCAGCAGCGGGCGGACAGGACAAGAGACCCAGTACTTC.

Worth noting for this clone: The sample carries other DNA sequences with the same CDR3. The chain combines TRBV7-2 with TRBJ1-2; 10 bases map to TRBD1. Germline loops: CDR1 SGHTA, CDR2 FQGNSA. Trimming at V came to 3 bases and at J to 4 bases, leaving 2 bases not matched to a gene. The CDR3 contains 14 residues. The CDR3 DNA sequence: TGTGCCAGCAGCTTGGGACAGGGGAGCTATGGCTACACCTTC. Translating it yields CASSLGQGSYGYTF. The full variable domain, completed using reference TRBV7-2 and TRBJ1-2, is GAGVSQSPSNKVTEKGKDVELRCDPISGHTALYWYRQSLGQGLEFLIYFQGNSAPDKSGLPSDRFSAERTGGSVSTLTIQRTQQEDSAVYLCASSLGQGSYGYTFGSGTRLTVV.

The gene calls are TRBV19 and TRBJ1-1, with a tentative D call TRBD1 (5 bases). Per germline, CDR1 LNHDA and CDR2 SQIVND (reference sequence). The CDR3 totals 14 residues. Trimming took off 4 bases at V and 11 bases at J, with 20 bases between the two ends. DNA of the CDR3: TGTGCCAGTAGTAACACCCGGGGGGATTGGAGGGCTTTCTTT. Amino acid sequence: CASSNTRGDWRAFF.

This chain uses TRBV19 with TRBJ1-1, with D hard to call. Germline lookup yields CDR1 LNHDA and CDR2 SQIVND (reference sequence). The CDR3 runs 11 residues. Deletions cut 4 bases from V and 8 bases from J, with 8 bases between. The DNA of the CDR3 is TGTGCCAGTAGTACTGGGCCGGAAGCTTTCTTT. It codes for CASSTGPEAFF.

The chain carries TRBV9 and TRBJ2-3; 11 bases are shared with TRBD1. CDR1 and CDR2 from the germline V gene are SGDLS and YYNGEE. The CDR3 extends over 15 amino acids. V lost 4 bases to trimming and J lost 4 bases; unmatched junction nucleotides: 5. The CDR3 sequence is CASSPPGQGADTQYF. In DNA form, the CDR3 reads TGTGCCAGCAGCCCTCCGGGACAGGGGGCAGATACGCAGTATTTT.

The chain combines TRBV20-1 with TRBJ1-5; D uncertain. This CDR3 spans 16 amino acids. Germline V CDR1 and CDR2: DFQATT, SNEGSKA (reference sequence). V lost 3 bases and J 2 bases, leaving 17 bases between the germline ends. In nucleotides, the CDR3 is TGCAGTGCTAGTGACGCACTCCTCGGGGGCAATCAGCCCCAGCATTTT. It is translated as CSASDALLGGNQPQHF.

The rearrangement joins TRBV15 to TRBJ1-3; 8 bases align to TRBD1. The CDR3 runs to 15 residues. Losses at the gene ends were 3 bases for V and 2 bases for J; bases not matched to a gene: 3. Per the germline V gene, CDR1 is LNHNV and CDR2 is YYDKDF (reference sequence). The CDR3 is CATSRDRDPGNTIYF. DNA of the CDR3: TGTGCCACCAGCAGGGACAGGGACCCTGGAAACACCATATATTTT.

The chain combines TRBV10-3 with TRBJ1-6; TRBD1 is a possible D gene (6 bases). Germline V gene sequence: CDR1 ENHRY, CDR2 SYGVKD. Trimming shortened V by 11 bases and J by 0 bases, and 14 bases separated the two germline ends. CDR3 length: 15 amino acids. The DNA for the CDR3 is TGTGCCGTTAGACAGGAAAGCTCCTATAATTCACCCCTCCACTTT. It is translated as CAVRQESSYNSPLHF.

This clone was seen only a few times. The CDR3 DNA reads TGTGCCTCTGGACAGGTCGGGACAACTAATGAAAAACTGTTTTTT. Translated, it gives CASGQVGTTNEKLFF. The chain is built from TRBV30 and TRBJ1-4, with TRBD1 matching over 7 bases. Per germline, CDR1 GTSNPN and CDR2 SVGIG (reference sequence). The V and J ends lost 7 bases and 0 bases, in that order; junction bases with no gene match: 8. The CDR3 extends over 15 amino acids.

The chain employs TRBV29-1 and TRBJ1-2, with a weak D call TRBD1 (6 bases). The V gene lost 4 bases and the J gene lost 4 bases, with 19 bases spanning the gap. Looked up from germline, CDR1 is SQVTM and CDR2 is ANQGSEA. This CDR3 is 15 amino acids long. The CDR3: CSVAWSGGGGYGYTF. The CDR3 DNA follows: TGCAGCGTTGCCTGGAGTGGGGGGGGCGGCTATGGCTACACCTTC. Together with reference TRBV29-1 and TRBJ1-2, the CDR3 gives the full variable domain: SAVISQKPSRDICQRGTSLTIQCQVDSQVTMMFWYRQQPGQSLTLIATANQGSEATYESGFVIDKFPISRPNLTFSTLTVSNMSPEDSSIYLCSVAWSGGGGYGYTFGSGTRLTVV.